Listed here are 19 T cell receptor beta chains from one sample, sequenced in a study of T cells after yellow fever vaccination. TCRdb fed the 5' RACE reads into MiXCR, producing one record per CDR3 protein. The data hold a few hundred thousand distinct CDR3 sequences, with less than 20% observed a single time. This specimen was PBMCs, taken roughly 5 days after the first yellow fever vaccination. The receptors here all came from a man in his late teens or twenties who received the YFV17D yellow fever vaccine.

This clonotype was observed a handful of times. V usage is TRBV7-2 and J usage is TRBJ2-5, with TRBD1 as a possible D gene (5 bases). Trimming cost V 7 bases and J 2 bases, with 11 bases left between them. The CDR3 sequence is 13 residues long. Germline V gives CDR1 SGHTA, CDR2 FQGNSA. CDR3 sequence (DNA): TGTGCCAGCACCCCCGACAGACAAGAGACCCAGTACTTC. The encoded protein is CASTPDRQETQYF.

This clonotype was observed many times. The V gene is TRBV14, the J gene TRBJ1-4; D unresolved. Trimming stripped 3 bases from V and 10 bases from J, with 12 bases between. The CDR3 runs 13 residues. Germline assignment: CDR1 SGHDN and CDR2 FVKESK. CDR3 sequence reads: CASSQGSGGKLFF. CDR3 sequence (DNA): TGTGCCAGCAGCCAGGGATCTGGTGGAAAACTGTTTTTT. Complete variable domain (other parts from reference TRBV14 and TRBJ1-4): EAGVTQFPSHSVIEKGQTVTLRCDPISGHDNLYWYRRVMGKEIKFLLHFVKESKQDESGMPNNRFLAERTGGTYSTLKVQPAELEDSGVYFCASSQGSGGKLFFGSGTQLSVL.

The chain links TRBV15 to TRBJ2-3; 9 bases match TRBD1. CDR3 length: 10 amino acids. Germline CDR1 and CDR2: LNHNV and YYDKDF (reference sequence). V shed 8 bases, J shed 14 bases, and the junction held 5 bases outside the gene matches. This CDR3 is CATWDRVLYF. The CDR3 DNA follows: TGTGCCACCTGGGACAGGGTTCTGTATTTT.

As to this clonotype: It may be a read error: a sequence one base away is much more abundant. This chain links TRBV18 with TRBJ1-6; tentative D call: TRBD1 (5 bases). The CDR3 is 13 amino acids. In germline, CDR1 is KGHSH, CDR2 LQKENI. Trimming left V 0 bases short and J 18 bases short, with 15 bases between. The CDR3 nucleotides read TGTGCCAGCTCACCACCGGGGGGGTCGGCCCACCACTTT. Its protein is CASSPPGGSAHHF.

The CDR3, as DNA: TGTGCCAGCAGCGTGGGGACTCTTCCTCCCAATGAGCAGTTCTTC. It encodes CASSVGTLPPNEQFF. The chain uses TRBV9 and TRBJ2-1; weak D call: TRBD2 (6 bases). V was trimmed by 2 bases and J by 6 bases, leaving 15 bases between them. The CDR3 contains 15 residues. Germline CDR1 SGDLS, CDR2 YYNGEE.

This clonotype was detected ten times or more. The gene calls are TRBV6-1 and TRBJ1-1, with no clear D. The CDR3 runs to 15 residues. CDR1 is MNHNS and CDR2 is SASEGT in the germline V gene. V was cut by 6 bases and J by 0 bases, with 14 bases left in between. CDR3 region: CASSTTVSMNTEAFF. In nucleotides, the CDR3 is TGTGCCAGCAGCACTACAGTGTCGATGAACACTGAAGCTTTCTTT.

The chain links TRBV5-1 to TRBJ1-1; D perhaps matches TRBD1 (5 bases). Germline V gene sequence: CDR1 SGHRS, CDR2 YFSETQ. The V and J ends lost 0 bases and 10 bases respectively, with 13 bases between them. The CDR3 spans 13 residues. The CDR3, as DNA: TGCGCCAGCAGCTTGGAAGTTCGGGACGTAGCTTTCTTT. This codes for CASSLEVRDVAFF. Complete variable domain (other parts from reference TRBV5-1 and TRBJ1-1): KAGVTQTPRYLIKTRGQQVTLSCSPISGHRSVSWYQQTPGQGLQFLFEYFSETQRNKGNFPGRFSGRQFSNSRSEMNVSTLELGDSALYLCASSLEVRDVAFFGQGTRLTVV.

This clonotype was counted between two and nine times. The chain is built from TRBV5-1 and TRBJ1-1, with 8 bases lining up with TRBD1. The CDR3 covers 14 residues. Trimming cost V 4 bases and J 1 base; bases outside gene matches: 3. Germline CDR1 SGHRS, CDR2 YFSETQ. CDR3 sequence (DNA): TGCGCCAGCAGCGTACAGGGGGGGAACACTGAAGCTTTCTTT. Protein sequence: CASSVQGGNTEAFF.

The chain carries TRBV7-3 and TRBJ2-1; D unresolved. The V gene's germline CDR1 is SGHTA and CDR2 FQGTGA. This CDR3 contains 15 residues. With 1 base removed from V and 10 bases from J, the gap between germline ends came to 17 bases. CDR3 sequence: CASSLMGIHGEEQFF. Here the CDR3 DNA reads TGTGCCAGCAGCTTAATGGGCATCCACGGAGAGGAGCAGTTCTTC.

This clonotype was seen a single time. This chain links TRBV12-3 or TRBV12-4 with TRBJ2-3; D is undetermined. Trimming shortened V by 2 bases and J by 3 bases, and 9 bases separated the two germline ends. The CDR3 sequence is 14 residues long. As DNA, the CDR3 is TGTGCCAGCAGTTTAAGGACCACAACAGATACGCAGTATTTT. Translation gives CASSLRTTTDTQYF.

Details on this clonotype: A much larger clone differs from this one at a single base, so this may be a read error. The genes are TRBV6-1 and TRBJ2-7; 12 bases match TRBD2. This CDR3 is 14 amino acids long. CDR1 is MNHNS and CDR2 is SASEGT in the germline V gene. After removal of 6 bases from V and 2 bases from J, the junction contained 2 bases not matched to a gene. The CDR3 is CASRSSGGAYEQYF. The CDR3 coding sequence is TGTGCCAGCAGGTCTAGCGGGGGGGCCTACGAGCAGTACTTC.

The table lists this clonotype with a few counts. The chain has TRBV5-1 and TRBJ1-1, with D tentatively TRBD1 (5 bases). Trimming took off 0 bases at V and 1 base at J, with 7 bases between the two ends. Germline assignment: CDR1 SGHRS and CDR2 YFSETQ. This CDR3 region has 14 residues. CDR3 loop: CASSLGDGNTEAFF. In DNA, the CDR3 is TGCGCCAGCAGCTTGGGGGACGGGAACACTGAAGCTTTCTTT.

The genes are TRBV28 and TRBJ2-1; 7 bases line up with TRBD1. This CDR3 region has 13 residues. From germline, CDR1 is MDHEN and CDR2 SYDVKM. V was pared by 6 bases and J by 5 bases, with 4 bases of the junction left unmatched. The CDR3 DNA sequence: TGTGCCAGCAGATCTACAGGGGACAATGAGCAGTTCTTC. Amino acids: CASRSTGDNEQFF. The whole variable domain, filled in from reference TRBV28 and TRBJ2-1, reads DVKVTQSSRYLVKRTGEKVFLECVQDMDHENMFWYRQDPGLGLRLIYFSYDVKMKEKGDIPEGYSVSREKKERFSLILESASTNQTSMYLCASRSTGDNEQFFGPGTRLTVL.

The V call is TRBV25-1, the J call TRBJ1-5; possible D gene TRBD1, 5 bases. This CDR3 region has 18 residues. Germline V gene lookup returns CDR1 MGHDK and CDR2 SYGVNS. V lost 6 bases and J lost 0, with 21 bases in between. The CDR3 sequence: CASRTGSGKRYSNQPQHF. Here the CDR3 DNA reads TGTGCCAGCAGGACCGGGTCAGGGAAGCGCTATAGCAATCAGCCCCAGCATTTT.

The V gene is TRBV6-1, the J gene TRBJ1-1; the D is unclear. V dropped 7 bases and J dropped 3 bases, with 15 bases sitting between them. CDR3 length equals 14 residues. Per germline, CDR1 MNHNS and CDR2 SASEGT. CDR3 coding DNA: TGTGCCAGCATCGCGGGGTTGTTGGACACTGAAGCTTTCTTT. Its protein product is CASIAGLLDTEAFF.

This clonotype has just a few counts. The CDR3 bases are TGTGCCAGCAGTTACAGGGGGCCGTTCGAGACCCAGTACTTC. Translating it yields CASSYRGPFETQYF. The chain recombines TRBV6-2 or TRBV6-3 with TRBJ2-5; 7 bases align to TRBD1. The CDR3 contains 14 residues. V gave up 2 bases and J gave up 5 bases; unmatched junction bases: 5. CDR1 is MNHEY and CDR2 is SVGEGT in the germline V gene.

The rearrangement joins TRBV4-1 to TRBJ2-7; D gene unclear. Germline assignment: CDR1 MGHRA and CDR2 YSYEKL. The V and J ends lost 0 bases and 3 bases respectively, with 3 bases between them. The CDR3 totals 12 residues. This chain's CDR3 is CASSQESYEQYF. The CDR3 DNA follows: TGCGCCAGCAGCCAAGAAAGCTACGAGCAGTACTTC.

The J gene is TRBJ2-3, the V gene TRBV6-1; 10 bases are shared with TRBD2. This CDR3 contains 15 residues. CDR1 MNHNS and CDR2 SASEGT come from the germline V gene. V lost 7 bases and J lost 2; bases outside the gene matches: 6. The DNA for the CDR3 is TGTGCCAGCAAGCTAGCGGGGGCCCTCACAGATACGCAGTATTTT. As protein: CASKLAGALTDTQYF.

This clonotype showed up just a few times. The J gene is TRBJ2-5, the V gene TRBV3-1; 8 nucleotides align to TRBD1. This CDR3 has 17 amino acids. V shed 0 bases and J 0 bases; nucleotides not matched to a gene: 6. CDR1 is LGHDT and CDR2 is YNNKEL in the germline V gene (reference sequence). The CDR3 region is CASSQDTGTGYQETQYF. The CDR3 coding sequence is TGTGCCAGCAGCCAAGATACCGGGACAGGTTACCAAGAGACCCAGTACTTC.